This section outlines one TCR beta chain sequence together with its context. A far larger clone is just one base off, so this is likely a read error. This entry belongs to a study of read filtering for tumor transcriptome and immune sequencing. From roughly 0.4 ug of RNA, a library with molecular barcoded alpha/delta and beta/gamma adaptors was made. TCRdb processed the reads anew with MiXCR; each CDR3 protein has one entry. The sample records 35,000 to 40,000 distinct CDR3 sequences, 12% to 15% being singletons. Trimming removed 5 bases at V and 2 bases at J, with 13 bases between. Germline loops: CDR1 MNHNY, CDR2 SVGAGI (reference sequence). The CDR3 runs 14 residues.

This sequence originates from a donor at least 40 years old with multiple myeloma. Sequenced sample: a population of CD138-negative cells sorted from bone marrow. The rearrangement links TRBV6-6 to TRBJ2-7, with D tentatively TRBD2 (5 bases). This CDR3 reads CASSKGEATYEQYF. DNA of the CDR3: TGTGCCAGCAGTAAGGGAGAAGCTACCTACGAGCAGTACTTC.